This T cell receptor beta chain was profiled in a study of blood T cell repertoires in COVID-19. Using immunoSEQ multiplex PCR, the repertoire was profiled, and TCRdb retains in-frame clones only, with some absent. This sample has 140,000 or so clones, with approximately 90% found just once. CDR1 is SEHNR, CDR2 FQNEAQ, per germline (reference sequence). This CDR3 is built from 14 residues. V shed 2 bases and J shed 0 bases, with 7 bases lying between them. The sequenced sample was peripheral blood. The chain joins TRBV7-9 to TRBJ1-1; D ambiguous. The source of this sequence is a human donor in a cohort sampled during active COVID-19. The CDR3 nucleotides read TGTGCCAGCAGCTTAAGTCAGATGAACACTGAAGCTTTCTTT. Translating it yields CASSLSQMNTEAFF.